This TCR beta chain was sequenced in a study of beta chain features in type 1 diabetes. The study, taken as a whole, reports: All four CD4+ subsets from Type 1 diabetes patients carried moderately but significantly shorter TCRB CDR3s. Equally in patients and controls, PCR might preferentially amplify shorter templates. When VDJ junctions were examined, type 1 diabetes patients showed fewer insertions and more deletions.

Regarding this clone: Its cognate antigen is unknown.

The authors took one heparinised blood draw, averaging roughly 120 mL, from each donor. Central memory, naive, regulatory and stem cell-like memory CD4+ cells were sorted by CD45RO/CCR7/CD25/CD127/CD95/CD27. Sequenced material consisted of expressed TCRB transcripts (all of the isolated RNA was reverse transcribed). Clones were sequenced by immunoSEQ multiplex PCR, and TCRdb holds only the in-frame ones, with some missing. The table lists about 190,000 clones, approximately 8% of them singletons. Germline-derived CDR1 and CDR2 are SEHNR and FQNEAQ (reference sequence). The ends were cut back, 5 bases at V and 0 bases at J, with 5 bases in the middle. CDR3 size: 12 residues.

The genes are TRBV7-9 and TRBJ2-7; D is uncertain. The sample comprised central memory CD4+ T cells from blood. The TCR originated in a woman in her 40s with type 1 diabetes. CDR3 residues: CASSPSSYEQYF. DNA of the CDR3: TGTGCCAGCAGCCCGAGCTCCTACGAGCAGTACTTC. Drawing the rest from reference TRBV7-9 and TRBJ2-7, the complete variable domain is DTGVSQNPRHKITKRGQNVTFRCDPISEHNRLYWYRQTLGQGPEFLTYFQNEAQLEKSRLLSDRFSAERPKGSFSTLEIQRTEQGDSAMYLCASSPSSYEQYFGPGTRLTVT.